The clone carrying this T cell receptor (beta chain) appeared many times. TCRdb's copy holds only in-frame clones and misses some; the assay was immunoSEQ multiplex PCR. This sample carries nearly 25,000 clones, approximately 71% of them seen once, and the ten largest clones take approximately 46%. The data belong to a study of cytotoxic CD8 clonotypes in ibrutinib-treated CLL. Turning to the study itself: Partial responses numbered around 24 and complete responses 2; after a median around 72 months, about 15 stayed remitted and 12 progressed.

V lost 3 bases to trimming and J lost 0 bases; unmatched junction nucleotides: 10. The germline V gene has CDR1 MDHEN and CDR2 SYDVKM. CDR3 length: 18 residues. This clonotype was sampled from a human donor with chronic lymphocytic leukemia. Specimen: PBMCs, collected after 12 months of ibrutinib treatment. J is TRBJ1-2 and V is TRBV28; 10 nucleotides line up with TRBD1. The CDR3 DNA sequence: TGTGCCAGCAGTTTTAGGGGGACAGGGGTGGGAGCTAACTATGGCTACACCTTC. It specifies CASSFRGTGVGANYGYTF.